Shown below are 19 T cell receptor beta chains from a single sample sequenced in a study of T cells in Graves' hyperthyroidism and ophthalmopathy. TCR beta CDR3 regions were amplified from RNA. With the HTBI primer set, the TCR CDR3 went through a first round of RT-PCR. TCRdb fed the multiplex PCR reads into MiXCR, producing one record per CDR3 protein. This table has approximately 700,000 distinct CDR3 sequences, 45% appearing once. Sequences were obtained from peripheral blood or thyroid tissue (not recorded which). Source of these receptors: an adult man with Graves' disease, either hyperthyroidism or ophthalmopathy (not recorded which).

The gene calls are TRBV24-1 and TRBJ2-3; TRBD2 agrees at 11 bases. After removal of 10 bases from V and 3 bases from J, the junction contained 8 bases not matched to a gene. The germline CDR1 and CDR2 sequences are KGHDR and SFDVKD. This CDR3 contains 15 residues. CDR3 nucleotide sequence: TGTGCCACGCACCTAGCGGGAGGATCAACAGATACGCAGTATTTT. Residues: CATHLAGGSTDTQYF.

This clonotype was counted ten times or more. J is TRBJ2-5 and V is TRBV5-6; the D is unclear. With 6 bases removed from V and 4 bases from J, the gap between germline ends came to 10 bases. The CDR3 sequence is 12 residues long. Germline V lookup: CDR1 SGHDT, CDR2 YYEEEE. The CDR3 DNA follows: TGTGCCAGCATCGACAAGGCAGAGACCCAGTACTTC. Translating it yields CASIDKAETQYF.

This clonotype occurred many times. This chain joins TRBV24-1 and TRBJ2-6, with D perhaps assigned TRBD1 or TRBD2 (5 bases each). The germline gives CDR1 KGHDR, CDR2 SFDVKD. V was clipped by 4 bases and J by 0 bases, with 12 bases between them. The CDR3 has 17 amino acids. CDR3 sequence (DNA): TGTGCCACCAGTGACCCGGGACCGAACTCTGGGGCCAACGTCCTGACTTTC. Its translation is CATSDPGPNSGANVLTF.

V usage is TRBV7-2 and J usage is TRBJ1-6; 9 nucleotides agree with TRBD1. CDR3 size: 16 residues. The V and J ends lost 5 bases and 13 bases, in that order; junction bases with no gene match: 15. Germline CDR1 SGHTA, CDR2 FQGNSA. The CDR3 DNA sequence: TGTGCCAGCAGCCTAAGGGACAGGGCGAGCAATCAGCCCCTCCACTTT. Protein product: CASSLRDRASNQPLHF.

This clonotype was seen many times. CDR3 in amino acids: CSVSGGGEKLFF. CDR3 coding DNA: TGCAGCGTTAGCGGCGGGGGCGAAAAACTGTTTTTT. The rearrangement uses TRBV29-1 and TRBJ1-4; a weak D match, TRBD1 (6 bases). CDR1 is SQVTM and CDR2 is ANQGSEA in the germline V gene. The CDR3 consists of 12 residues. V was trimmed by 5 bases and J by 8 bases, leaving 12 bases between them. Full variable domain (rest looked up from reference TRBV29-1 and TRBJ1-4): SAVISQKPSRDICQRGTSLTIQCQVDSQVTMMFWYRQQPGQSLTLIATANQGSEATYESGFVIDKFPISRPNLTFSTLTVSNMSPEDSSIYLCSVSGGGEKLFFGSGTQLSVL.

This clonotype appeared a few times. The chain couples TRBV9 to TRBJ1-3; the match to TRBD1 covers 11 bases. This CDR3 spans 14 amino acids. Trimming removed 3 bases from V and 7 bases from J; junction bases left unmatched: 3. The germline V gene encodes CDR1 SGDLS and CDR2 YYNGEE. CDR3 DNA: TGTGCCAGCAGCGCCGGGACAGGGGGGAACACCATATATTTT. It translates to CASSAGTGGNTIYF. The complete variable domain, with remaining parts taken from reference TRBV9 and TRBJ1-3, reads DSGVTQTPKHLITATGQRVTLRCSPRSGDLSVYWYQQSLDQGLQFLIQYYNGEERAKGNILERFSAQQFPDLHSELNLSSLELGDSALYFCASSAGTGGNTIYFGEGSWLTVV.

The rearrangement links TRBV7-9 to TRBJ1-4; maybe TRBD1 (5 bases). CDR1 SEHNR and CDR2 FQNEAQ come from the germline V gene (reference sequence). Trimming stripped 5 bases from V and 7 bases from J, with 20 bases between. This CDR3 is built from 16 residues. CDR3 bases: TGTGCCAGCAGCCAGGGACTTAGAAGCGGAAGTGAAAAACTGTTTTTT. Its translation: CASSQGLRSGSEKLFF. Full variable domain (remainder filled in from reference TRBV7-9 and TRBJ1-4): DTGVSQNPRHKITKRGQNVTFRCDPISEHNRLYWYRQTLGQGPEFLTYFQNEAQLEKSRLLSDRFSAERPKGSFSTLEIQRTEQGDSAMYLCASSQGLRSGSEKLFFGSGTQLSVL.

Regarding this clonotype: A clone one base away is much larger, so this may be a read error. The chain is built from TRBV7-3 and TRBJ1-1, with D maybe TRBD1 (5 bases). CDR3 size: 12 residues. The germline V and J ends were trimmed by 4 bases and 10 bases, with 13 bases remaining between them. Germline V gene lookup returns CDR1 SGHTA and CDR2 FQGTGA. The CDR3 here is CASSSRGTGAFF. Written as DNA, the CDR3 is TGTGCCAGCAGCTCCCGGGGGACGGGAGCTTTCTTT.

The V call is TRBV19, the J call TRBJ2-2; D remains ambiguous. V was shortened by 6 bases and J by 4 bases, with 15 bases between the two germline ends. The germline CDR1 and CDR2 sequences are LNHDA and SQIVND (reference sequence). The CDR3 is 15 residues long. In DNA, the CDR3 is TGTGCCAGTAGCCAAGAAGTTGCTCTCACCGGGGAGCTGTTTTTT. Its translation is CASSQEVALTGELFF.

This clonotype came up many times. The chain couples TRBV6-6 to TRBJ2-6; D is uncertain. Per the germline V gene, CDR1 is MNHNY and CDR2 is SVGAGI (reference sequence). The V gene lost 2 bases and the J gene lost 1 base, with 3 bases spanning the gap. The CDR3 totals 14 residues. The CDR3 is CASSYVSGANVLTF. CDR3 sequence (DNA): TGTGCCAGCAGTTACGTGTCTGGGGCCAACGTCCTGACTTTC.

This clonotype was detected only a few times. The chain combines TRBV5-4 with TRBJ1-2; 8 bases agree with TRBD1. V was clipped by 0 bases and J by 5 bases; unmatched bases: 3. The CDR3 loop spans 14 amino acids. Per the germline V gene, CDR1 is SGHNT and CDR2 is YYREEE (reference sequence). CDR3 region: CASSLETGEYGYTF. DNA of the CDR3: TGTGCCAGCAGCTTGGAGACAGGGGAATATGGCTACACCTTC.

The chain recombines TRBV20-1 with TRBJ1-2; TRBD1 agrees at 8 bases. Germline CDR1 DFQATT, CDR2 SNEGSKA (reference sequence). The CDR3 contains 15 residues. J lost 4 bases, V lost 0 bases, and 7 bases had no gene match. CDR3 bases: TGCAGTGCTAGAGAAAGGGGACAGGTCGCCTATGGCTACACCTTC. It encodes CSARERGQVAYGYTF.

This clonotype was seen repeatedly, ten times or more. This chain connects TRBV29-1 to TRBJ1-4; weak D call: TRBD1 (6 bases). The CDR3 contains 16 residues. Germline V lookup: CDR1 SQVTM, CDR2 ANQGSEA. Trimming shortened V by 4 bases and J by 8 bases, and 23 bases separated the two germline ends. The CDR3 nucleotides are TGCAGCGTTGCCTCTAACAGGGATCATACGGTCGAAAAACTGTTTTTT. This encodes CSVASNRDHTVEKLFF.

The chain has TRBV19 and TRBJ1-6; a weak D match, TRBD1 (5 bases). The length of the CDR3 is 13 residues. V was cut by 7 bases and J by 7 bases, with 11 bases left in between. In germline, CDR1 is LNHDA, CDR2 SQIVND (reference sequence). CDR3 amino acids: CASTGGFNSPLHF. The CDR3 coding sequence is TGTGCCAGTACCGGGGGGTTCAATTCACCCCTCCACTTT. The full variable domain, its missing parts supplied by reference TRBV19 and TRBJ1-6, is DGGITQSPKYLFRKEGQNVTLSCEQNLNHDAMYWYRQDPGQGLRLIYYSQIVNDFQKGDIAEGYSVSREKKESFPLTVTSAQKNPTAFYLCASTGGFNSPLHFGNGTRLTVT.

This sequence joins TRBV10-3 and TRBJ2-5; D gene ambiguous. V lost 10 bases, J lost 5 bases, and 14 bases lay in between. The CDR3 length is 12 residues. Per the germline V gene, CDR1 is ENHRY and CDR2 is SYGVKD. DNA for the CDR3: TGTGCCAGCAAGGACCTGGAGGAGACCCAGTACTTC. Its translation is CASKDLEETQYF.

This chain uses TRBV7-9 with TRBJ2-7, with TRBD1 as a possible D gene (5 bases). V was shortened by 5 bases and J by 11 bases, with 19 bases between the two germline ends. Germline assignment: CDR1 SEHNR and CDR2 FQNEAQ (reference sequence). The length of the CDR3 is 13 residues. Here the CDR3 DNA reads TGTGCCAGCAGCCTCATGATAGGGGATAACGAGTACTTC. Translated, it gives CASSLMIGDNEYF.

Here the CDR3 DNA reads TGCGCCAGCAGCCAAGAGACGGGCTGGACCCAGTACTTC. Amino acids: CASSQETGWTQYF. This chain uses TRBV4-1 with TRBJ2-5, with D hard to call. The CDR3 spans 13 residues. Looked up from germline, CDR1 is MGHRA and CDR2 is YSYEKL. Trimming pared 0 bases from V and 7 bases from J, leaving 9 bases between.

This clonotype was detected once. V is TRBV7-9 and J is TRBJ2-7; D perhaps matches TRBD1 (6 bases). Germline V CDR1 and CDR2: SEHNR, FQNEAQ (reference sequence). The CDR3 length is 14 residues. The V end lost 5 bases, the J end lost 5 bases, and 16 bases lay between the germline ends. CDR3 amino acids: CASSLQGHSHEQYF. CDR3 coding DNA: TGTGCCAGCAGCCTACAGGGTCATTCCCACGAGCAGTACTTC.

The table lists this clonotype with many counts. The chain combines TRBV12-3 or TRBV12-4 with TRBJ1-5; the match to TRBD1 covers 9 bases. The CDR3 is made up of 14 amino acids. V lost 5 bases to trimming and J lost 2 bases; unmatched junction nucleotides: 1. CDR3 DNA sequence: TGTGCCAGCAGTCGGACAGGGGGCAATCAGCCCCAGCATTTT. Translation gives CASSRTGGNQPQHF.